This is a list of T cell receptor beta chains from one sample in a study of blood T cell repertoires in COVID-19. Generated by immunoSEQ multiplex PCR, the TCRdb table keeps only in-frame clones and is missing some. This sample yields 150,000 or so clones, of which roughly 87% are seen a single time; approximately 6.5% belongs to the top ten. The specimen was PBMCs or T cells enriched from blood (not recorded which). Receptor source: a woman between 45 and 60 years old who had recovered from COVID-19. The CDR3 runs from the conserved cysteine through the conserved F or W. A D gene is named only where the DNA matches it firmly. The size field is filled for only some rows; it gives once, few, many or a size class.

clone size: .
V gene: TRBV13
J gene: TRBJ2-3
D gene: .
CDR3 DNA: TGTGCCAGCAGCTTAGCGGAGACGCAGTATTTT
CDR3 protein: CASSLAETQYF

clone size: .
V gene: TRBV5-4
J gene: TRBJ2-7
D gene: .
CDR3 DNA: TGTGCCAGCAGCTTGGCGGGAGTCTACGAGCAGTACTTC
CDR3 protein: CASSLAGVYEQYF

clone size: .
V gene: TRBV6-2/TRBV6-3
J gene: TRBJ2-1
D gene: .
CDR3 DNA: TGTGCCAGCAGTTACTCGTTACAAAACAATGAGCAGTTCTTC
CDR3 protein: CASSYSLQNNEQFF

clone size: .
V gene: TRBV30
J gene: TRBJ1-1
D gene: TRBD1
CDR3 DNA: TGTGCCTGGGACAGGGCCGTTGAAGCTTTCTTT
CDR3 protein: CAWDRAVEAFF

clone size: .
V gene: TRBV6-5
J gene: TRBJ1-1
D gene: .
CDR3 DNA: TGTGCCAGCAGTTACTCGAAATCCAACGGGTTTGCTGAAGCTTTCTTT
CDR3 protein: CASSYSKSNGFAEAFF

clone size: few
V gene: TRBV7-9
J gene: TRBJ2-3
D gene: TRBD2
CDR3 DNA: TGTGCCAGCAGCCTCAGGGCGGGAGGGCCGACAGATACGCAGTATTTT
CDR3 protein: CASSLRAGGPTDTQYF

clone size: .
V gene: TRBV30
J gene: TRBJ1-2
D gene: .
CDR3 DNA: TGTGCCTGGTTGACCCTACAGGGTACCTGGGGCGGCTACACCTTC
CDR3 protein: CAWLTLQGTWGGYTF

clone size: .
V gene: TRBV19
J gene: TRBJ1-3
D gene: .
CDR3 DNA: TGTGCCAGTAGTCCCCTGGCCTATGGCGGCTCTGGAAACACCATATATTTT
CDR3 protein: CASSPLAYGGSGNTIYF

clone size: .
V gene: TRBV19
J gene: TRBJ1-6
D gene: .
CDR3 DNA: TGTGCCAGTAGTATTCTAGGGGAAGGTTCACCCCTCCACTTT
CDR3 protein: CASSILGEGSPLHF

clone size: .
V gene: TRBV11-3
J gene: TRBJ2-3
D gene: .
CDR3 DNA: TGTGCCAGCAGCGGAGGGAGGCCAGATACGCAGTATTTT
CDR3 protein: CASSGGRPDTQYF

clone size: .
V gene: TRBV9
J gene: TRBJ2-7
D gene: TRBD2
CDR3 DNA: TGTGCCAGCAGCGCGGGAGGACTAGAGTTCTACGAGCAGTACTTC
CDR3 protein: CASSAGGLEFYEQYF

clone size: once
V gene: TRBV9
J gene: TRBJ2-7
D gene: .
CDR3 DNA: TGTGCCAGCAGCGTTGGAGACCGTTCCAACGAGCAGTACTTC
CDR3 protein: CASSVGDRSNEQYF

clone size: .
V gene: TRBV29-1
J gene: TRBJ2-7
D gene: TRBD1
CDR3 DNA: TGCAGCGTGGGACGGGACAGGTACTACGAGCAGTACTTC
CDR3 protein: CSVGRDRYYEQYF

clone size: .
V gene: TRBV7-2
J gene: TRBJ2-2
D gene: .
CDR3 DNA: TGTGCCAGCAGCTCTTGGTTAGCCAGTAACACCGGGGAGCTGTTTTTT
CDR3 protein: CASSSWLASNTGELFF

clone size: .
V gene: TRBV5-6
J gene: TRBJ2-5
D gene: TRBD1
CDR3 DNA: TGTGCCAGCAGCTCGCCGGTAGGGACAGGGGTTATAGAGACCCAGTACTTC
CDR3 protein: CASSSPVGTGVIETQYF

clone size: .
V gene: TRBV5-4
J gene: TRBJ2-5
D gene: TRBD2
CDR3 DNA: TGTGCCAGCAGCTTGGGACTAGCGGGAGGTGCAGAGACCCAGTACTTC
CDR3 protein: CASSLGLAGGAETQYF